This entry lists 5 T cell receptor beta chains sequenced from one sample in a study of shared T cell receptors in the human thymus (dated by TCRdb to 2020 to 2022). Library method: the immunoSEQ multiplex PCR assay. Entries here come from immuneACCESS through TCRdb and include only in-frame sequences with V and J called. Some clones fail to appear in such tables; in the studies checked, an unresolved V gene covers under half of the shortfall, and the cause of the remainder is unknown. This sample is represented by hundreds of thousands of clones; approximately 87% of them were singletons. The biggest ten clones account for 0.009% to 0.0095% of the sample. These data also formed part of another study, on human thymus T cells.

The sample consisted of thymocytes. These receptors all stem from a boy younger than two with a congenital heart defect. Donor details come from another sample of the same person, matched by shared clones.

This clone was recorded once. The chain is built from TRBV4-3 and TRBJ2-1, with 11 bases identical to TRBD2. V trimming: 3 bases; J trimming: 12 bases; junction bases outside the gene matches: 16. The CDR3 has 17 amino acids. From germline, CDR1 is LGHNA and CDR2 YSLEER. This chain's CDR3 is CASSHKALAGGPRWQFF. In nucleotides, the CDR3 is TGCGCCAGCAGCCATAAGGCTTTAGCGGGAGGGCCCAGGTGGCAGTTCTTC.

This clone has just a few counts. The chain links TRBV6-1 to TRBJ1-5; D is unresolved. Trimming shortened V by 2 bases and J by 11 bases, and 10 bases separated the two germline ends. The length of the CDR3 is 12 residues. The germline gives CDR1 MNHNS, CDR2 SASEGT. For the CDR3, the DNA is TGTGCCAGCAGTGAATGGCGGGAGGCCCAGCATTTT. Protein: CASSEWREAQHF.

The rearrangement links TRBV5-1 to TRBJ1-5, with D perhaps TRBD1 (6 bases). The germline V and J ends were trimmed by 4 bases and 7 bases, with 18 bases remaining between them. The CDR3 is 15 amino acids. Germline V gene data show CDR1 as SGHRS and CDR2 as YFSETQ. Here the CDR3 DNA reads TGCGCCAGCAGCCGCGAGGCAGGGGACGGGCAGCCCCAGCATTTT. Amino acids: CASSREAGDGQPQHF.

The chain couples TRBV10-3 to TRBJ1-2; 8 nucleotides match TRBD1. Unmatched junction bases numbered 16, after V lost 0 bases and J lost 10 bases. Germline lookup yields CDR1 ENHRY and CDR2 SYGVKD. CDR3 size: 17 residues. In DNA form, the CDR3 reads TGTGCCATCAGTGAGTCGAAACGGACAGGGTTTAACGTAGACTACACCTTC. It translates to CAISESKRTGFNVDYTF.

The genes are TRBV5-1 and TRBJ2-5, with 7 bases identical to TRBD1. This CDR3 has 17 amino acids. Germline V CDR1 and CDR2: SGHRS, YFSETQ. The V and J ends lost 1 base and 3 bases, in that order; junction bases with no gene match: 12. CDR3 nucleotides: TGCGCCAGCAGCTTGCGGCGACAGGGAGAGGGGGAAGAGACCCAGTACTTC. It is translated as CASSLRRQGEGEETQYF.